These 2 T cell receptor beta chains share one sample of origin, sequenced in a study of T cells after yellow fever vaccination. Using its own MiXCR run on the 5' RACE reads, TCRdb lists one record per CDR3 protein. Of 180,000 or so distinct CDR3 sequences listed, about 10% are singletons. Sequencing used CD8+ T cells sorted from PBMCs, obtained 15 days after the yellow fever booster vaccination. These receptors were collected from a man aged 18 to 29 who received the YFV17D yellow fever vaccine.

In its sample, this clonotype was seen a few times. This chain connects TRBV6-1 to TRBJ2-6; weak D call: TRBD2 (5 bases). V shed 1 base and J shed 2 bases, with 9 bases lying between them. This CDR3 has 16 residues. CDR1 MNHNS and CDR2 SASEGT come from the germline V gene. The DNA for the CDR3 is TGTGCCAGCAGTGAAGGAGGAGGCCCTGGGGCCAACGTCCTGACTTTC. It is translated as CASSEGGGPGANVLTF.

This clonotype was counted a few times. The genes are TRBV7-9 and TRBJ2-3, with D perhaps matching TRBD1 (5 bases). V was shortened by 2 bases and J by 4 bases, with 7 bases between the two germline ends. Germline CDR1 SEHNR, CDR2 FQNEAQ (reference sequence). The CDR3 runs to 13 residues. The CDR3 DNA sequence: TGTGCCAGCAGCTTACCAGGGCCAGATACGCAGTATTTT. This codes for CASSLPGPDTQYF.